The source of this TCR beta chain is a study of blood T cells in healthy people across ages. Total RNA was extracted at no less than 6 micrograms per sample. Trimming cost V 3 bases and J 5 bases; bases outside gene matches: 12. This CDR3 contains 17 residues. Germline CDR1 reads KGHDR; CDR2 reads SFDVKD. A second 7 to 11 cycle PCR used barcoded and J-beta primers. All samples gave at least 2.5 million CDR3-containing paired-end reads. TCRdb re-called the 5' RACE reads through MiXCR, storing one row per CDR3 protein. Among around 820,000 distinct CDR3 sequences, 25% were seen once, and the ten largest hold under 4%. The same sample was also studied in work on T cells of mothers and their children.

V is TRBV24-1 and J is TRBJ2-1; 7 positions agree with TRBD2. The sequencing sample was made of blood. The TCR was taken from a boy between 10 and 17 years old in good health. The chain's CDR3 is CATSDPTTSATDNEQFF. The CDR3 DNA follows: TGTGCCACCAGTGATCCTACCACTAGCGCGACTGACAATGAGCAGTTCTTC.